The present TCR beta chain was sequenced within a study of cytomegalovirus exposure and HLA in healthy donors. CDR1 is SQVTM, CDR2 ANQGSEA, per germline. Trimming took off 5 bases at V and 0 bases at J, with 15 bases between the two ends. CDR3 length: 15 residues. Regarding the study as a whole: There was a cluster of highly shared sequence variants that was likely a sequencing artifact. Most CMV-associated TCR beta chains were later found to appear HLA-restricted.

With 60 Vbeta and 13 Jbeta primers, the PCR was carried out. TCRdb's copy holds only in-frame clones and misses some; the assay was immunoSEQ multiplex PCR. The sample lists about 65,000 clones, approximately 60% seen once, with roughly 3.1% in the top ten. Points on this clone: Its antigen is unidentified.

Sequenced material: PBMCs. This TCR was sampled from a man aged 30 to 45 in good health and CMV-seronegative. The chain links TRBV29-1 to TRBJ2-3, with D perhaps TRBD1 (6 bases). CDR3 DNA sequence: TGCAGCGTTCCGCCAGGGGATTCTAGCACAGATACGCAGTATTTT. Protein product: CSVPPGDSSTDTQYF.